These 22 T cell receptor beta chains were sequenced from one sample in a study of neoadjuvant anti-PD-1 for oral cavity cancer. Here immunoSEQ multiplex PCR was the method, and the copy in TCRdb shows in-frame clones only, minus some. Of fewer than 10,000 clones listed, roughly 66% are singletons. Time point defined: after neoadjuvant nivolumab, at surgical resection. This sample comprised PBMCs, obtained after nivolumab (anti-PD-1) treatment. These TCRs come from a person aged 40 to 85 with oral cavity squamous cell carcinoma.

This clone was seen more than once but under ten times. The chain joins TRBV7-3 to TRBJ2-7, with a possible D match to TRBD1 (6 bases). Germline V gene lookup returns CDR1 SGHTA and CDR2 FQGTGA. The CDR3 covers 12 residues. With 5 bases removed from V and 4 bases from J, the gap between germline ends came to 9 bases. CDR3: CASSTQGYEQYF. CDR3 in DNA: TGTGCCAGCAGCACACAGGGATACGAGCAGTACTTC.

The chain combines TRBV6-1 with TRBJ1-5; tentatively, D is TRBD1 (6 bases). Germline V gives CDR1 MNHNS, CDR2 SASEGT. The CDR3 contains 14 residues. V was pared by 7 bases and J by 0 bases, with 10 bases between. In DNA, the CDR3 is TGTGCCAGCAAGGACAGATATAGCAATCAGCCCCAGCATTTT. Translating gives CASKDRYSNQPQHF.

The chain has TRBV19 and TRBJ2-3; D gene unclear. This CDR3 is 15 amino acids long. V was pared by 4 bases and J by 4 bases, with 15 bases between. In germline, CDR1 is LNHDA, CDR2 SQIVND (reference sequence). As DNA, the CDR3 is TGTGCCAGTAGTACCGGAAGTCACCAGGCAGATACGCAGTATTTT. Its translation: CASSTGSHQADTQYF.

This clone was counted between two and nine times. J is TRBJ2-7 and V is TRBV5-6; D gene unclear. Germline V gives CDR1 SGHDT, CDR2 YYEEEE. Trimming shortened V by 2 bases and J by 0 bases, and 6 bases separated the two germline ends. The CDR3 has 13 amino acids. The CDR3 protein is CASSFTDSYEQYF. The CDR3 nucleotides are TGTGCCAGCAGCTTTACTGACTCCTACGAGCAGTACTTC.

The chain employs TRBV9 and TRBJ1-3, with D unresolved. Germline-derived CDR1 and CDR2 are SGDLS and YYNGEE. The V end was cut by 0 bases, the J end by 0 bases, with 13 bases between. This CDR3 has 17 residues. CDR3 in DNA: TGTGCCAGCAGCGTAGAGGCCGGGAAACTCTCTGGAAACACCATATATTTT. The encoded protein is CASSVEAGKLSGNTIYF. Supplemented by reference TRBV9 and TRBJ1-3, the full variable domain reads DSGVTQTPKHLITATGQRVTLRCSPRSGDLSVYWYQQSLDQGLQFLIQYYNGEERAKGNILERFSAQQFPDLHSELNLSSLELGDSALYFCASSVEAGKLSGNTIYFGEGSWLTVV.

Here the CDR3 DNA reads TGTGCCAGCAGCTTGTGGACAGCCTCTTCAAGCTACACCTTC. Translation gives CASSLWTASSSYTF. The genes are TRBV5-6 and TRBJ1-2, with D perhaps TRBD1 (6 bases). This CDR3 has 14 amino acids. Per the germline V gene, CDR1 is SGHDT and CDR2 is YYEEEE. Trimming took off 1 base at V and 9 bases at J, with 16 bases between the two ends.

V and J are TRBV20-1 and TRBJ2-5; D call uncertain. In germline, CDR1 is DFQATT, CDR2 SNEGSKA (reference sequence). The CDR3 has 11 amino acids. Deletions cut 4 bases from V and 0 bases from J, with 3 bases between. The CDR3, as DNA: TGCAGTGCTAAGTACCAAGAGACCCAGTACTTC. It encodes CSAKYQETQYF.

The V call is TRBV7-9, the J call TRBJ2-3; no definite D call. V lost 5 bases and J lost 3, with 12 bases in between. The CDR3 is 14 residues long. Germline assignment: CDR1 SEHNR and CDR2 FQNEAQ (reference sequence). The CDR3 DNA reads TGTGCCAGCAGCCGAGCCGACACTACAGATACGCAGTATTTT. Its translation: CASSRADTTDTQYF.

The chain employs TRBV2 and TRBJ2-7; 9 bases line up with TRBD2. The V segment lost 7 bases and the J segment 0 bases; nucleotides outside the gene matches: 4. This CDR3 is built from 14 residues. Germline V gene lookup returns CDR1 SNHLY and CDR2 FYNNEI. CDR3 protein: CASTSGRISYEQYF. DNA for the CDR3: TGTGCCAGCACGAGCGGGAGGATCTCCTACGAGCAGTACTTC.

V and J are TRBV19 and TRBJ2-2; tentative D call: TRBD1 (8 bases). This CDR3 is 16 amino acids long. V was pared by 5 bases and J by 5 bases, with 18 bases between. CDR1 LNHDA and CDR2 SQIVND come from the germline V gene (reference sequence). CDR3 region: CASSPPRGRGTGELFF. The CDR3 region has the DNA TGTGCCAGTAGTCCCCCCAGGGGGCGGGGGACCGGGGAGCTGTTTTTT.

This clone was counted only a few times. The genes are TRBV6-1 and TRBJ2-7; D is undetermined. Germline loops: CDR1 MNHNS, CDR2 SASEGT. The CDR3 covers 14 residues. With 3 bases removed from V and 6 bases from J, the gap between germline ends came to 15 bases. DNA of the CDR3: TGTGCCAGCAGTGAGGGTTCCAATTTCGGCGAGCAGTACTTC. As protein: CASSEGSNFGEQYF.

The rearrangement uses TRBV11-2 and TRBJ1-1, with TRBD1 matching 8 bases. The trim removed 1 base at V and 8 bases at J, leaving 12 bases unmatched. Germline V gene data show CDR1 as SGHAT and CDR2 as FQNNGV. CDR3 length: 16 residues. The CDR3 DNA is TGTGCCAGCAGCTTAGGGCCCCAGGGGGCTTCAGAAGAAGCTTTCTTT. It encodes CASSLGPQGASEEAFF.

Only a few counts were recorded for this clone. The CDR3 DNA reads TGCGCCAGCAGCTCCCCGGGGTTCAACAGTATCTCTGGAAACACCATATATTTT. This translates into CASSSPGFNSISGNTIYF. V is TRBV5-1 and J is TRBJ1-3; D ambiguous. From germline, CDR1 is SGHRS and CDR2 YFSETQ. The CDR3 contains 18 residues. Trimming cost V 3 bases and J 0 bases, with 19 bases left between them.

The chain is built from TRBV5-4 and TRBJ2-1; 9 bases align to TRBD2. Unmatched junction bases numbered 14, after V lost 7 bases and J lost 9 bases. This CDR3 contains 15 residues. The germline V gene encodes CDR1 SGHNT and CDR2 YYREEE (reference sequence). The CDR3 nucleotides read TGTGCCAGCCCATCAAAAGGGCGGGGGGGCGGTGAGCAGTTCTTC. It yields the protein CASPSKGRGGGEQFF. The variable domain in full, completed from reference TRBV5-4 and TRBJ2-1, reads ETGVTQSPTHLIKTRGQQVTLRCSSQSGHNTVSWYQQALGQGPQFIFQYYREEENGRGNFPPRFSGLQFPNYSSELNVNALELDDSALYLCASPSKGRGGGEQFFGPGTRLTVL.

The V call is TRBV4-1, the J call TRBJ2-7; D may correspond to TRBD1 or TRBD2 (5 bases each). The CDR3 spans 15 residues. In germline, CDR1 is MGHRA, CDR2 YSYEKL. Trimming removed 3 bases from V and 2 bases from J, with 14 bases in between. CDR3 residues: CASSQISGPTYEQYF. Written as DNA, the CDR3 is TGCGCCAGCAGCCAGATATCGGGACCGACCTACGAGCAGTACTTC.

This clone was detected a few times. The CDR3 DNA reads as TGTGCCAGCAGTTCCCCATCCCCCCCACAAAATGAGCAGTTCTTC. Protein product: CASSSPSPPQNEQFF. This rearrangement joins TRBV28 to TRBJ2-1; no clear D gene. CDR3 length: 15 residues. The V end was cut by 4 bases, the J end by 7 bases, with 17 bases between. CDR1 and CDR2 (germline): MDHEN, SYDVKM.

The chain recombines TRBV7-9 with TRBJ1-4; D perhaps matches TRBD1 (5 bases). Germline values: CDR1 SEHNR, CDR2 FQNEAQ (reference sequence). This CDR3 comprises 14 residues. Deletions cut 2 bases from V and 2 bases from J, with 6 bases between. DNA for the CDR3: TGTGCCAGCAGCTTACAGGGTACTAATGAAAAACTGTTTTTT. It encodes CASSLQGTNEKLFF.

V gene TRBV7-9 combines with J gene TRBJ1-1, with 8 bases fitting TRBD1. V gave up 3 bases and J gave up 4 bases; unmatched junction bases: 7. The CDR3 sequence is 15 residues long. In germline, CDR1 is SEHNR, CDR2 FQNEAQ (reference sequence). This CDR3 is CASSLTGDGGTEAFF. The CDR3 DNA is TGTGCCAGCAGCTTGACAGGGGACGGGGGCACTGAAGCTTTCTTT.

The chain couples TRBV6-6 to TRBJ2-5; 8 nucleotides agree with TRBD2. The J call may be in error: the DNA end matches TRBJ2-7 better. The length of the CDR3 is 15 residues. Looked up from germline, CDR1 is MNHNY and CDR2 is SVGAGI (reference sequence). The CDR3 DNA follows: TGTGCCAGCAGTGACGCGGGAGGAACCTCCTACGAGCAGTACTTC. Translating it yields CASSDAGGTSYEQYF.

The gene calls are TRBV7-2 and TRBJ1-5; TRBD1 aligns across 7 bases. Germline CDR1 is SGHTA and CDR2 is FQGNSA. The CDR3 length is 18 residues. V lost 0 bases, J lost 4 bases, and 12 bases stayed unmatched. CDR3 residues: CASSLALGQRTLNQPQHF. The CDR3 DNA reads TGTGCCAGCAGCTTAGCGTTGGGACAGCGAACGCTTAATCAGCCCCAGCATTTT.

This clone was seen only once. This chain links TRBV4-1 with TRBJ2-1; the D is unclear. The germline V gene has CDR1 MGHRA and CDR2 YSYEKL. CDR3 length: 15 amino acids. Trimming cost V 4 bases and J 6 bases, with 16 bases left between them. CDR3 bases: TGCGCCAGCAGCCCATCGCCTTCCAATTCCAATGAGCAGTTCTTC. This codes for CASSPSPSNSNEQFF.

This chain links TRBV5-1 with TRBJ2-4; TRBD1 matches at 9 bases. The junction had 11 bases not matched to a gene; V was cut back by 4 bases and J by 3 bases. The CDR3 consists of 17 residues. CDR1 is SGHRS, CDR2 YFSETQ, per germline. The CDR3 loop reads CASSLSLLTGGKNIQYF. DNA of the CDR3: TGCGCCAGCAGCCTCTCGCTTCTGACAGGGGGCAAAAACATTCAGTACTTC.